This T cell receptor (beta chain) was found in a study of cytomegalovirus exposure and HLA in healthy donors. Whole-study results and caveats: Sequencing likely generated an artifact that appeared as a cluster of highly shared sequence variants.

Use of 60 Vbeta and 13 Jbeta primers characterized the PCR. The method was immunoSEQ multiplex PCR; TCRdb's version includes in-frame clones alone and lacks a portion of them. This table has 200,000 or so clones, roughly four fifths appearing once. This CDR3 region has 13 residues. Germline lookup yields CDR1 LNHNV and CDR2 YYDKDF (reference sequence). Trimming removed 2 bases at V and 4 bases at J, with 8 bases between. This clone has only one observation. Its specificity is unknown. The TCR comes from a woman aged 45-65 years in good health and CMV-seropositive. Input material: PBMCs. The V call is TRBV15, the J call TRBJ2-5; D perhaps matches TRBD1 (5 bases). This CDR3 reads CATSRLGAETQYF. The CDR3 nucleotides read TGTGCCACCAGCAGATTAGGGGCAGAGACCCAGTACTTC.